Listed below are T cell receptor beta chains from one sample, sequenced in a study of breast tumors, draining lymph nodes, adjacent tissues. MiXCR, run by TCRdb on the multiplex PCR reads, gives a single entry per CDR3 protein. The table has about 230,000 distinct CDR3 sequences, about 30% seen once; the top ten hold 1.4%. The sequenced sample consisted of axillary lymph node tissue. Every receptor here comes from a female donor with breast cancer. Some clones in this sample may be carry-over from other donors' samples. Both conserved end residues are part of each CDR3. The D gene is left open where the match is weak. Only some rows state a clone size, as once, few, many or a class for expanded clones.

clone size: .; D gene: .; V gene: TRBV10-3; J gene: TRBJ1-1; CDR3 length: 14; CDR3 DNA: TGTGCCATCAGTGAGTCCCAGAGGGCAGACGGAGCTTTCTTT; CDR3 protein: CAISESQRADGAFF
clone size: .; D gene: TRBD2; V gene: TRBV20-1; J gene: TRBJ2-6; CDR3 length: 20; CDR3 DNA: TGCAGTGCTAGAGTCGGTCCCGGGAGGGCAATTTACTCTGGGGCCAACGTCCTGACTTTC; CDR3 protein: CSARVGPGRAIYSGANVLTF
clone size: .; D gene: .; V gene: TRBV7-2; J gene: TRBJ2-5; CDR3 length: 13; CDR3 DNA: TGTGCCAGCAGCTTAGGGGGGTCCGGGACCCAGTACTTC; CDR3 protein: CASSLGGSGTQYF
clone size: many; D gene: .; V gene: TRBV29-1; J gene: TRBJ2-7; CDR3 length: 10; CDR3 DNA: TGCAGCGTTGAGAGGGGCGAGCAGTACTTC; CDR3 protein: CSVERGEQYF
clone size: many; D gene: TRBD1; V gene: TRBV7-3; J gene: TRBJ2-3; CDR3 length: 15; CDR3 DNA: TGTGCCAGCAGCTTGGGACAGAGTCCCACAGATACGCAGTATTTT; CDR3 protein: CASSLGQSPTDTQYF
clone size: many; D gene: TRBD2; V gene: TRBV5-5; J gene: TRBJ2-5; CDR3 length: 16; CDR3 DNA: TGTGCCAGCAGCGGGGTAACTAGCGGGAGTCTGGAGACCCAGTACTTC; CDR3 protein: CASSGVTSGSLETQYF
clone size: once; D gene: .; V gene: TRBV7-3; J gene: TRBJ2-7; CDR3 length: 16; CDR3 DNA: TGTGCCAGCATCCACGACCGTAGCACCGCCTCCTACGAGCAGTACTTC; CDR3 protein: CASIHDRSTASYEQYF
clone size: .; D gene: TRBD2; V gene: TRBV9; J gene: TRBJ2-2; CDR3 length: 15; CDR3 DNA: TGTGCCAGCAGCGTAGGTAGCGGGAGGGCCGGGGAGCTGTTTTTT; CDR3 protein: CASSVGSGRAGELFF
clone size: .; D gene: .; V gene: TRBV19; J gene: TRBJ2-2; CDR3 length: 12; CDR3 DNA: TGTGCCAGTAAGGGCAGGGCCGGGGAGCTGTTTTTT; CDR3 protein: CASKGRAGELFF
clone size: .; D gene: TRBD2; V gene: TRBV11-2; J gene: TRBJ2-7; CDR3 length: 15; CDR3 DNA: TGTGCCAGCAGCTTTAGGACTAGCGGAACCTACGAGCAGTACTTC; CDR3 protein: CASSFRTSGTYEQYF
clone size: many; D gene: .; V gene: TRBV6-2/TRBV6-3; J gene: TRBJ2-7; CDR3 length: 13; CDR3 DNA: TGTGCCAGTCAGGTAGGCAGGTTCTACGAGCAGTACTTC; CDR3 protein: CASQVGRFYEQYF
clone size: many; D gene: .; V gene: TRBV19; J gene: TRBJ2-7; CDR3 length: 18; CDR3 DNA: TGTGCCAGTAGTATAGACCCGAATCGGGGGCGCGGTTCCTACGAGCAGTACTTC; CDR3 protein: CASSIDPNRGRGSYEQYF
clone size: many; D gene: TRBD2; V gene: TRBV11-2; J gene: TRBJ2-5; CDR3 length: 14; CDR3 DNA: TGTGCCAGCAGCAATTTAGCGGGATTCGAGACCCAGTACTTC; CDR3 protein: CASSNLAGFETQYF
clone size: .; D gene: .; V gene: TRBV13; J gene: TRBJ2-5; CDR3 length: 16; CDR3 DNA: TGTGCCAGCAGCACCCCCCAGCAGGAGCCCCAAGAGACCCAGTACTTC; CDR3 protein: CASSTPQQEPQETQYF
clone size: few; D gene: TRBD2; V gene: TRBV27; J gene: TRBJ2-3; CDR3 length: 17; CDR3 DNA: TGTGCCAGCAGGGGTTCCGCTGCGGGAGGGCCGTTAGATACGCAGTATTTT; CDR3 protein: CASRGSAAGGPLDTQYF
clone size: .; D gene: TRBD1; V gene: TRBV19; J gene: TRBJ1-1; CDR3 length: 13; CDR3 DNA: TGTGCCAGTAGTATGAGGGGGCTCCGAGAGGCTTTCTTT; CDR3 protein: CASSMRGLREAFF
clone size: many; D gene: .; V gene: TRBV18; J gene: TRBJ2-7; CDR3 length: 12; CDR3 DNA: TGTGCCAGCTCACCACAGGGGAGGGAGCAGTACTTC; CDR3 protein: CASSPQGREQYF
clone size: .; D gene: .; V gene: TRBV9; J gene: TRBJ1-6; CDR3 length: 15; CDR3 DNA: TGTGCCAGCAGCGAGGGTGCGGGGGCGAATTCACCCCTCCACTTT; CDR3 protein: CASSEGAGANSPLHF
clone size: .; D gene: .; V gene: TRBV15; J gene: TRBJ2-7; CDR3 length: 17; CDR3 DNA: TGTGCCACCAGCAGAGACGCCAGCAATGGGGACTTCTACGAGCAGTACTTC; CDR3 protein: CATSRDASNGDFYEQYF
clone size: many; D gene: TRBD2; V gene: TRBV9; J gene: TRBJ2-3; CDR3 length: 12; CDR3 DNA: TGTGCCAGCAGCCCCGGGGGGATGGCCCAGTATTTT; CDR3 protein: CASSPGGMAQYF
clone size: .; D gene: .; V gene: TRBV19; J gene: TRBJ2-5; CDR3 length: 13; CDR3 DNA: TGTGCCAGTAGTAGCCAGCTCCAAGAGACCCAGTACTTC; CDR3 protein: CASSSQLQETQYF
clone size: .; D gene: TRBD1; V gene: TRBV9; J gene: TRBJ2-1; CDR3 length: 15; CDR3 DNA: TGTGCCAGCAGCCCCGGGGACAGGGGATACAATGAGCAGTTCTTC; CDR3 protein: CASSPGDRGYNEQFF
clone size: many; D gene: TRBD1; V gene: TRBV3-1; J gene: TRBJ2-7; CDR3 length: 15; CDR3 DNA: TGTGCCAGCAGCCCCAGCAGACAGGGTGTCGGCGAGCAGTACTTC; CDR3 protein: CASSPSRQGVGEQYF
clone size: .; D gene: .; V gene: TRBV24-1; J gene: TRBJ1-2; CDR3 length: 14; CDR3 DNA: TGCGCCACCAGTGATATATCCACAGCGTATGGCTACACCTTC; CDR3 protein: CATSDISTAYGYTF
clone size: many; D gene: .; V gene: TRBV5-4; J gene: TRBJ2-5; CDR3 length: 15; CDR3 DNA: TGTGCCAGCAGTTCGAAGGGGGCCGGGAGAGAGACCCAGTACTTC; CDR3 protein: CASSSKGAGRETQYF
clone size: .; D gene: .; V gene: TRBV3-2; J gene: TRBJ2-3; CDR3 length: 14; CDR3 DNA: TGTGCCAGCAGCCAAGATCCTAGCGGCGATACGCAGTATTTT; CDR3 protein: CASSQDPSGDTQYF
clone size: many; D gene: .; V gene: TRBV6-1; J gene: TRBJ2-3; CDR3 length: 15; CDR3 DNA: TGTGCCAGCAGTGTAGTCGGGGGAAGCACAGATACGCAGTATTTT; CDR3 protein: CASSVVGGSTDTQYF
clone size: many; D gene: TRBD2; V gene: TRBV7-2; J gene: TRBJ2-1; CDR3 length: 19; CDR3 DNA: TGTGCCAGCAGCTTAGGTTCTAGCGGGAGGGATTCGCCCTACAATGAGCAGTTCTTC; CDR3 protein: CASSLGSSGRDSPYNEQFF
clone size: many; D gene: TRBD1; V gene: TRBV18; J gene: TRBJ2-5; CDR3 length: 16; CDR3 DNA: TGTGCCAGCTCACCCGGGACAGCTACTTACCAAGAGACCCAGTACTTC; CDR3 protein: CASSPGTATYQETQYF
clone size: .; D gene: .; V gene: TRBV20-1; J gene: TRBJ1-2; CDR3 length: 13; CDR3 DNA: TGCAGTGCCAAGGACGGGGCGGACTATGGCTACACCTTC; CDR3 protein: CSAKDGADYGYTF
clone size: many; D gene: .; V gene: TRBV7-2; J gene: TRBJ1-5; CDR3 length: 14; CDR3 DNA: TGTGCCAGCCGCCGGGACGGCGTCAATCAGCCCCAGCATTTT; CDR3 protein: CASRRDGVNQPQHF
clone size: many; D gene: TRBD1; V gene: TRBV19; J gene: TRBJ2-5; CDR3 length: 15; CDR3 DNA: TGTGCCAGTACCATTGGGACAGGGGGCTACGAGACCCAGTACTTC; CDR3 protein: CASTIGTGGYETQYF
clone size: .; D gene: TRBD1; V gene: TRBV5-8; J gene: TRBJ2-4; CDR3 length: 17; CDR3 DNA: TGTGCCAGCAGCAGTCCCACAGGGGGGATAGCCAAAAACATTCAGTACTTC; CDR3 protein: CASSSPTGGIAKNIQYF
clone size: many; D gene: TRBD1; V gene: TRBV2; J gene: TRBJ2-3; CDR3 length: 13; CDR3 DNA: TGTGCCAGCAAAGGGGGCCTCACAGATACGCAGTATTTT; CDR3 protein: CASKGGLTDTQYF
clone size: .; D gene: TRBD2; V gene: TRBV6-5; J gene: TRBJ2-1; CDR3 length: 15; CDR3 DNA: TGTGCCAGCAGAACCCTCAAGCGGGGGGGAAATGAGCAGTTCTTC; CDR3 protein: CASRTLKRGGNEQFF
clone size: .; D gene: TRBD2; V gene: TRBV29-1; J gene: TRBJ2-7; CDR3 length: 14; CDR3 DNA: TGCAGCGTCCTGGGACTAGCGGCTTACGAAGAGCAGTACTTC; CDR3 protein: CSVLGLAAYEEQYF
clone size: .; D gene: .; V gene: TRBV3-1; J gene: TRBJ2-1; CDR3 length: 16; CDR3 DNA: TGTGCCAGCAGCCCCAGCCCCGTTGGTTTATACAATGAGCAGTTCTTC; CDR3 protein: CASSPSPVGLYNEQFF
clone size: many; D gene: TRBD2; V gene: TRBV2; J gene: TRBJ2-1; CDR3 length: 15; CDR3 DNA: TGTGCCAGCAGTGAAATGGGACTAGCGCCAAATGAGCAGTTCTTC; CDR3 protein: CASSEMGLAPNEQFF
clone size: .; D gene: .; V gene: TRBV19; J gene: TRBJ1-1; CDR3 length: 14; CDR3 DNA: TGTGCCAGTAGCGCAAGGGGGGGGCTTGCTGAAGCTTTCTTT; CDR3 protein: CASSARGGLAEAFF
clone size: many; D gene: .; V gene: TRBV11-3; J gene: TRBJ2-6; CDR3 length: 13; CDR3 DNA: TGTGCCAGCAGCAAATCTGGGGCCAACGTCCTGACTTTC; CDR3 protein: CASSKSGANVLTF
clone size: many; D gene: .; V gene: TRBV27; J gene: TRBJ2-1; CDR3 length: 13; CDR3 DNA: TGTGCCAGCAGCTTTCAGGGGGGCGGTGAGCAGTTCTTC; CDR3 protein: CASSFQGGGEQFF
clone size: .; D gene: .; V gene: TRBV7-2; J gene: TRBJ2-5; CDR3 length: 15; CDR3 DNA: TGTGCCAGCAGCTTAGACAATCGGCGCCAGGAGACCCAGTACTTC; CDR3 protein: CASSLDNRRQETQYF
clone size: many; D gene: .; V gene: TRBV6-2/TRBV6-3; J gene: TRBJ2-5; CDR3 length: 16; CDR3 DNA: TGTGCCAGCAGTTACGGGGGGTCGGGGGCACAAGAGACCCAGTACTTC; CDR3 protein: CASSYGGSGAQETQYF
clone size: many; D gene: TRBD2; V gene: TRBV19; J gene: TRBJ2-1; CDR3 length: 15; CDR3 DNA: TGTGCCAGTAGTATCTTAAGCGGGAGTTTGGATGAGCAGTTCTTC; CDR3 protein: CASSILSGSLDEQFF
clone size: many; D gene: .; V gene: TRBV3-1; J gene: TRBJ2-7; CDR3 length: 12; CDR3 DNA: TGTGCCAGCAGCCAAGGATTACAGGCGCTGTACTTC; CDR3 protein: CASSQGLQALYF